This T cell receptor beta chain was captured by sequencing in a study of T cell responses to AZD1222 COVID-19 vaccine. Overall study results and limits: Seropositive at baseline were only six or seven AZD1222 recipients. Nearly half of the spike-specific TCRs reportedly recognize variant regions that carry no mutations.

Repertoires were generated with immunoSEQ multiplex PCR, while TCRdb's copy carries only in-frame clones and drops some. The table includes some 97,000 clones, 85% to 95% detected once. V lost 1 base to trimming and J lost 5 bases; unmatched junction nucleotides: 5. This CDR3 is 15 amino acids long. The germline V gene encodes CDR1 SGHTA and CDR2 FQGTGA. For this clone: The antigen remains undetermined.

This TCR derives from an adult in good health. The rearrangement uses TRBV7-3 and TRBJ2-5; TRBD1 matches at 9 bases. The sequences come from peripheral blood, collected on day 0 of AZD1222 vaccination. The DNA of the CDR3 is TGTGCCAGCAGCTTAATCACAGGGGGCGCGGAGACCCAGTACTTC. Protein product: CASSLITGGAETQYF.